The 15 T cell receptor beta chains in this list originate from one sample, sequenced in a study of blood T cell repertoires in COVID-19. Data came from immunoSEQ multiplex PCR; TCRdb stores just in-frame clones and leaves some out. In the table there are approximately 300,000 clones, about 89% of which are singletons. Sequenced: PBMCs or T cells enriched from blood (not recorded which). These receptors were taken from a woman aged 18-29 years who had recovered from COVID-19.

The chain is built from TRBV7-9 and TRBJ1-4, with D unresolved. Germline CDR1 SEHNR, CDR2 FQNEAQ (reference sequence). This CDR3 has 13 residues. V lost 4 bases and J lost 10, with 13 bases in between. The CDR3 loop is CASSSRQSGKLFF. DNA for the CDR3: TGTGCCAGCAGCTCGAGACAAAGCGGAAAACTGTTTTTT.

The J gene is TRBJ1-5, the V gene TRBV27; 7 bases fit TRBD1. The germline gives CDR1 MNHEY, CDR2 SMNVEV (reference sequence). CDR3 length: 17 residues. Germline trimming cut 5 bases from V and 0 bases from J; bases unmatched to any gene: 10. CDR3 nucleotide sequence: TGTGCCAGCAGTCGACACCGGGACAGTTATAGCAATCAGCCCCAGCATTTT. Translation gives CASSRHRDSYSNQPQHF.

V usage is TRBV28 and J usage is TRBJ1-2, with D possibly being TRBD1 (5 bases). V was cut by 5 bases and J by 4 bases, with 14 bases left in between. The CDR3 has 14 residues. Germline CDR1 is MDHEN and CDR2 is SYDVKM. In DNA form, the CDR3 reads TGTGCCAGCAGTCCGCAGGGCCTATTCTATGGCTACACCTTC. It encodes CASSPQGLFYGYTF.

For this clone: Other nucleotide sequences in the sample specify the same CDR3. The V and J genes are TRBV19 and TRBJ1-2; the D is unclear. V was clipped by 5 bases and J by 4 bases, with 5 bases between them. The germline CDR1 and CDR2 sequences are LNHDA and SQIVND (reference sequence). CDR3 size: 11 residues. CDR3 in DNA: TGTGCCAGTAGTCCCCGCTATGGCTACACCTTC. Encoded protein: CASSPRYGYTF.

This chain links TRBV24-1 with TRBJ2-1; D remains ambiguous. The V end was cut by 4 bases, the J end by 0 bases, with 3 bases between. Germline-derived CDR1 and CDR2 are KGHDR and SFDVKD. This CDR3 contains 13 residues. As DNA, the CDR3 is TGTGCCACCAGTGACCACTCCTACAATGAGCAGTTCTTC. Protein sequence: CATSDHSYNEQFF.

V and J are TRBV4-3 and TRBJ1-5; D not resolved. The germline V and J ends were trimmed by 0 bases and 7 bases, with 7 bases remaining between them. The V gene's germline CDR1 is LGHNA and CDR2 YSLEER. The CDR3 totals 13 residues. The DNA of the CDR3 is TGCGCCAGCAGCCAAGAGGTGCGGCAGCCCCAGCATTTT. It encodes CASSQEVRQPQHF.

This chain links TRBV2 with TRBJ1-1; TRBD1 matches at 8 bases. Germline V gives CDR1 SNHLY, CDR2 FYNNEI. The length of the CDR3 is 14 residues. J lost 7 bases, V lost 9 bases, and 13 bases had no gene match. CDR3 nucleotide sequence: TGTGCCAGAGTGGGACAGGTCGCCTTTGATGAAGCTTTCTTT. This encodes CARVGQVAFDEAFF.

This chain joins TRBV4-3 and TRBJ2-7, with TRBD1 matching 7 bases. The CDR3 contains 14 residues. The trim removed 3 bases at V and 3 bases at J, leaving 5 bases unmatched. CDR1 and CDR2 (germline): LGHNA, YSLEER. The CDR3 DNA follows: TGCGCCAGCAGCCAGAGGACAGGAGACTACGAGCAGTACTTC. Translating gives CASSQRTGDYEQYF.

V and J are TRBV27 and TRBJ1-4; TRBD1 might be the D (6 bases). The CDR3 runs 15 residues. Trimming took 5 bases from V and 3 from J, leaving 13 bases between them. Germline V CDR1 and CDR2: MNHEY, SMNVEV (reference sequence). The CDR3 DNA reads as TGTGCCAGCAGTCCTACAGGGACCCCTAATGAAAAACTGTTTTTT. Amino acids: CASSPTGTPNEKLFF.

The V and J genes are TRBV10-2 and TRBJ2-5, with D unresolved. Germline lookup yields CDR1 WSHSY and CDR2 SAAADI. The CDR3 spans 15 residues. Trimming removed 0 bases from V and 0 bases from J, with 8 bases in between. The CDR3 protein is CASSESVEYQETQYF. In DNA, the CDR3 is TGCGCCAGCAGTGAGTCGGTAGAGTACCAAGAGACCCAGTACTTC.

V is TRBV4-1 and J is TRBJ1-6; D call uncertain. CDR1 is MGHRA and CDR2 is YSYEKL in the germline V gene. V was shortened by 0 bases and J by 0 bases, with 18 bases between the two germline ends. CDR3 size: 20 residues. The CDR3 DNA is TGCGCCAGCAGCCAAGATCCCCGAGACGGCTGGAGCTCCTATAATTCACCCCTCCACTTT. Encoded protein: CASSQDPRDGWSSYNSPLHF.

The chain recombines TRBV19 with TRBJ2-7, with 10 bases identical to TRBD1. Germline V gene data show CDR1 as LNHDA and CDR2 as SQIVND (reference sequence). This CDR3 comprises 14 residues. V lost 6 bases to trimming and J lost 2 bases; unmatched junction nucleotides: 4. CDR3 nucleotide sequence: TGTGCCAGTAGCCCTGGACAGGGGGCCTACGAGCAGTACTTC. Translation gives CASSPGQGAYEQYF.

The CDR3 DNA reads TGTGCCAGCAGCCGGGGGACTAGCGGTTTTTCTTACGAGCAGTACTTC. It is translated as CASSRGTSGFSYEQYF. The chain recombines TRBV28 with TRBJ2-7; TRBD2 aligns across 11 bases. The CDR3 contains 16 residues. The trim removed 6 bases at V and 4 bases at J, leaving 11 bases unmatched. Germline V gene sequence: CDR1 MDHEN, CDR2 SYDVKM.

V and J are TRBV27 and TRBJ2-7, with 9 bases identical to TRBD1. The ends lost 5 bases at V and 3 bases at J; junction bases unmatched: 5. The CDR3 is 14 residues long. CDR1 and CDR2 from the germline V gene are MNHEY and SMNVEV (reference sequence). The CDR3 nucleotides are TGTGCCAGCAGTCCAGGGACAGGGAACTACGAGCAGTACTTC. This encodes CASSPGTGNYEQYF.

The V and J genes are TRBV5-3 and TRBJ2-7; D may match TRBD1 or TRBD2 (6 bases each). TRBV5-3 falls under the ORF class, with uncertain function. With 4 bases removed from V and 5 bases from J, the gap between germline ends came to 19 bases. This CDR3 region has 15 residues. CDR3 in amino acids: CARSLGGGTNDEQYF. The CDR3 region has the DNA TGTGCCAGAAGCCTGGGGGGTGGGACAAACGACGAGCAGTACTTC.